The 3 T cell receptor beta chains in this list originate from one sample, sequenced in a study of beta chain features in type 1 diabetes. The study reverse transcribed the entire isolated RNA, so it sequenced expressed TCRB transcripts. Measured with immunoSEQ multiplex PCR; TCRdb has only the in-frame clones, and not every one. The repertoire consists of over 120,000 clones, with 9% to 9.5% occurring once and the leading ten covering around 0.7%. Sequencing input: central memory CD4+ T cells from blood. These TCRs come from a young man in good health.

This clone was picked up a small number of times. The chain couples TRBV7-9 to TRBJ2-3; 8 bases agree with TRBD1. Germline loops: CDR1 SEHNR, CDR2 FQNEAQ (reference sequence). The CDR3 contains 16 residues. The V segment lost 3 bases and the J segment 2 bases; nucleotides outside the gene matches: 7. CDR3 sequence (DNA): TGTGCCAGCAGCTTTTACGGGACAGGTGACACAGATACGCAGTATTTT. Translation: CASSFYGTGDTDTQYF.

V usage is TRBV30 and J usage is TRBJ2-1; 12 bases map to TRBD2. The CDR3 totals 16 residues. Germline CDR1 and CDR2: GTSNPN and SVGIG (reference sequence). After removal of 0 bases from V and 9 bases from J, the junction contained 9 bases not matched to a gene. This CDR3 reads CAWSVGLAGGQGEQFF. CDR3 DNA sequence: TGTGCCTGGAGTGTCGGGCTAGCGGGGGGGCAGGGTGAGCAGTTCTTC.

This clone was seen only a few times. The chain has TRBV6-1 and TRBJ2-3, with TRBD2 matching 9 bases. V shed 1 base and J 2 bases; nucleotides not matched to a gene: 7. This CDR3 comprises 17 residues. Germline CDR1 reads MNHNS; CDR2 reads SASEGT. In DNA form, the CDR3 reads TGTGCCAGCAGTGAAGGTTGGACTAGCGTAAACACAGATACGCAGTATTTT. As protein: CASSEGWTSVNTDTQYF.